Listed below are T cell receptor beta chains from one sample, sequenced in a study of T-cell memory formation after mild COVID-19. TCRdb used MiXCR to reprocess the 5' RACE reads, holding one entry per CDR3 protein. The sample has under 300,000 distinct CDR3 sequences; around 15% are singletons. Source material: PBMCs or a T cell subset sorted from them (not recorded which). The receptors here all came from a man younger than 35 who had mild COVID-19 (a few samples of this study predate the infection). Cell type and time point are not known. The CDR3 runs from the conserved cysteine through the conserved F or W. D genes are given only for firm matches. Where a row states a size, it is once, few, many or the class of an expanded clone; other rows omit it.

v_gene: TRBV4-1; d_gene: NA; j_gene: TRBJ1-1; abundance: few; CDR3aa: CASTRLYGSRGVAFF; CDR3nt: TGCGCCAGCACCCGTCTATACGGATCCCGAGGGGTCGCTTTCTTT
v_gene: TRBV5-5; d_gene: NA; j_gene: TRBJ2-1; abundance: NA; CDR3aa: CASRTQGGEQFF; CDR3nt: TGTGCCAGCCGCACGCAGGGGGGTGAGCAGTTCTTC
v_gene: TRBV12-3/TRBV12-4; d_gene: TRBD1; j_gene: TRBJ1-2; abundance: many; CDR3aa: CASSWTGYGYTF; CDR3nt: TGTGCCAGCAGTTGGACAGGATATGGCTACACCTTC
v_gene: TRBV20-1; d_gene: NA; j_gene: TRBJ2-2; abundance: few; CDR3aa: CSARDTGLNTGELFF; CDR3nt: TGCAGTGCTAGAGATACAGGCCTAAACACCGGGGAGCTGTTTTTT
v_gene: TRBV12-3/TRBV12-4; d_gene: NA; j_gene: TRBJ2-1; abundance: few; CDR3aa: CASSFSGARNEQFF; CDR3nt: TGTGCCAGCAGTTTTTCGGGGGCACGGAATGAGCAGTTCTTC
v_gene: TRBV7-3; d_gene: NA; j_gene: TRBJ1-2; abundance: NA; CDR3aa: CASSFTGSWGYTF; CDR3nt: TGTGCCAGCAGCTTTACAGGTTCCTGGGGCTACACCTTC
v_gene: TRBV5-1; d_gene: TRBD1; j_gene: TRBJ2-2; abundance: few; CDR3aa: CASRFGTGNTGELFF; CDR3nt: TGCGCCAGCAGGTTCGGGACAGGGAACACCGGGGAGCTGTTTTTT
v_gene: TRBV6-6; d_gene: NA; j_gene: TRBJ1-5; abundance: few; CDR3aa: CASSYGLGQPQHF; CDR3nt: TGTGCCAGCAGTTATGGCTTGGGGCAGCCCCAGCATTTT
v_gene: TRBV6-5; d_gene: TRBD1; j_gene: TRBJ1-2; abundance: few; CDR3aa: CASSYSTFGQGDYGYTF; CDR3nt: TGTGCCAGCAGTTACTCGACCTTCGGACAGGGCGACTATGGCTACACCTTC
v_gene: TRBV7-2; d_gene: TRBD2; j_gene: TRBJ2-1; abundance: NA; CDR3aa: CASSLLAGGASYNEQFF; CDR3nt: TGTGCCAGCAGCTTATTAGCGGGGGGCGCCTCCTACAATGAGCAGTTCTTC
v_gene: TRBV12-3/TRBV12-4; d_gene: NA; j_gene: TRBJ1-4; abundance: few; CDR3aa: CASSLIQGGEKLFF; CDR3nt: TGTGCCAGCAGTTTAATACAGGGAGGAGAAAAACTGTTTTTT
v_gene: TRBV11-3; d_gene: NA; j_gene: TRBJ2-2; abundance: few; CDR3aa: CASSLEGDRELFF; CDR3nt: TGTGCCAGCAGCTTAGAGGGGGACCGGGAGCTGTTTTTT
v_gene: TRBV11-2; d_gene: TRBD1; j_gene: TRBJ1-5; abundance: few; CDR3aa: CASSRTGVAQPQHF; CDR3nt: TGTGCCAGCAGCCGGACAGGCGTGGCTCAGCCCCAGCATTTT
v_gene: TRBV10-3; d_gene: TRBD1; j_gene: TRBJ1-2; abundance: few; CDR3aa: CATQGGTRDYGYTF; CDR3nt: TGTGCCACCCAGGGGGGGACCAGGGACTATGGCTACACCTTC
v_gene: TRBV5-1; d_gene: NA; j_gene: TRBJ2-7; abundance: NA; CDR3aa: CASSFPGETYEQYF; CDR3nt: TGCGCCAGCAGCTTTCCGGGGGAGACCTACGAGCAGTACTTC
v_gene: TRBV6-2/TRBV6-3; d_gene: NA; j_gene: TRBJ1-5; abundance: few; CDR3aa: CASSDPNQPQHF; CDR3nt: TGTGCCAGCAGTGACCCGAATCAGCCCCAGCATTTT
v_gene: TRBV20-1; d_gene: NA; j_gene: TRBJ1-5; abundance: few; CDR3aa: CSASSSGPRPQHF; CDR3nt: TGCAGTGCTAGTTCCAGTGGCCCCCGGCCCCAGCATTTT
v_gene: TRBV6-5; d_gene: NA; j_gene: TRBJ2-6; abundance: NA; CDR3aa: CASGWGKTSGANVLTF; CDR3nt: TGTGCCAGCGGCTGGGGGAAAACCTCTGGGGCCAACGTCCTGACTTTC
v_gene: TRBV27; d_gene: NA; j_gene: TRBJ1-2; abundance: few; CDR3aa: CASSLTLGGYGYTF; CDR3nt: TGTGCCAGCAGCCTCACCTTGGGGGGCTATGGCTACACCTTC
v_gene: TRBV11-2; d_gene: TRBD2; j_gene: TRBJ2-1; abundance: few; CDR3aa: CASSLVAGLANNEQFF; CDR3nt: TGTGCCAGCAGCTTAGTCGCGGGACTAGCGAACAATGAGCAGTTCTTC
v_gene: TRBV30; d_gene: NA; j_gene: TRBJ2-7; abundance: few; CDR3aa: CAWSVPVYLNEQYF; CDR3nt: TGTGCCTGGAGTGTACCGGTGTATCTGAACGAGCAGTACTTC
v_gene: TRBV19; d_gene: TRBD2; j_gene: TRBJ2-3; abundance: few; CDR3aa: CASSRRASGRTDTQYF; CDR3nt: TGTGCCAGTAGTAGAAGGGCTAGCGGTCGCACAGATACGCAGTATTTT
v_gene: TRBV5-1; d_gene: TRBD1; j_gene: TRBJ2-1; abundance: few; CDR3aa: CASRLDREQFF; CDR3nt: TGCGCCAGCAGACTGGACAGGGAGCAGTTCTTC
v_gene: TRBV6-1; d_gene: TRBD1; j_gene: TRBJ2-3; abundance: NA; CDR3aa: CASLTPGTGVGNTQYF; CDR3nt: TGTGCCAGCTTGACGCCCGGGACAGGGGTGGGGAATACGCAGTATTTT
v_gene: TRBV18; d_gene: NA; j_gene: TRBJ2-7; abundance: NA; CDR3aa: CASSPRDGTYEQYF; CDR3nt: TGTGCCAGCTCACCGAGGGACGGCACCTACGAGCAGTACTTC
v_gene: TRBV18; d_gene: TRBD1; j_gene: TRBJ1-2; abundance: few; CDR3aa: CASSPTAEGQALRTF; CDR3nt: TGTGCCAGCTCACCTACAGCCGAGGGACAGGCACTACGCACCTTC
v_gene: TRBV7-3; d_gene: TRBD2; j_gene: TRBJ2-3; abundance: few; CDR3aa: CASSRSSGGGTDTQYF; CDR3nt: TGTGCCAGCAGCCGCTCAAGCGGGGGAGGCACAGATACGCAGTATTTT
v_gene: TRBV7-7; d_gene: NA; j_gene: TRBJ2-3; abundance: NA; CDR3aa: CASSLGSVGDTQYF; CDR3nt: TGTGCCAGCAGCTTAGGTTCGGTTGGAGATACGCAGTATTTT
v_gene: TRBV5-1; d_gene: NA; j_gene: TRBJ1-4; abundance: few; CDR3aa: CASSTGTTNEKLFF; CDR3nt: TGCGCCAGCAGCACGGGGACAACTAATGAAAAACTGTTTTTT
v_gene: TRBV6-5; d_gene: TRBD1; j_gene: TRBJ2-2; abundance: NA; CDR3aa: CASRRTGDTGELFF; CDR3nt: TGTGCCAGCAGACGGACAGGGGACACCGGGGAGCTGTTTTTT
v_gene: TRBV4-1; d_gene: NA; j_gene: TRBJ2-7; abundance: few; CDR3aa: CASSPGTTSYEQYF; CDR3nt: TGCGCCAGCAGCCCCGGGACAACTTCCTACGAGCAGTACTTC
v_gene: TRBV20-1; d_gene: TRBD1; j_gene: TRBJ1-1; abundance: few; CDR3aa: CSAPRQGKIGEAFF; CDR3nt: TGCAGTGCTCCACGACAGGGGAAGATTGGTGAAGCTTTCTTT
v_gene: TRBV7-2; d_gene: NA; j_gene: TRBJ2-3; abundance: NA; CDR3aa: CASSLSRRGALTDTQYF; CDR3nt: TGTGCCAGCAGCTTAAGCAGACGGGGGGCCCTCACAGATACGCAGTATTTT